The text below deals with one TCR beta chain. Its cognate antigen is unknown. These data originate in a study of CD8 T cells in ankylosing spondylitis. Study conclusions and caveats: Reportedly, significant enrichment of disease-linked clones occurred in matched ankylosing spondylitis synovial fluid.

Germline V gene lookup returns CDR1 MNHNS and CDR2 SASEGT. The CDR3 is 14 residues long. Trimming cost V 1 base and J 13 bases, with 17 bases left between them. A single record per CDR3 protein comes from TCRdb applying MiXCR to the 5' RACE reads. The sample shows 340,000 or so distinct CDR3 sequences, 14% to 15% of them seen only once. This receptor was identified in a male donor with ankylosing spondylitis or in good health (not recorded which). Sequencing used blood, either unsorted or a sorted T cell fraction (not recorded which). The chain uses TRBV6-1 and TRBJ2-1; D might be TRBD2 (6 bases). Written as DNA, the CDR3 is TGTGCCAGCAGTGAAGGAACGGTGGGGGAGGTACAGTTCTTC. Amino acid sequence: CASSEGTVGEVQFF.